Below, 18 T cell receptor beta chains from the same sample are listed, as sequenced in a study of metastatic and nonmetastatic thyroid tumors. TCRdb re-called clones from the PCR reads using MiXCR. The sample lists tens of thousands of clones, around 12% seen once, with 7% to 10% in the top ten. Treatment of any kind had been given to no patient before thyroid surgery. The sequencing sample was made of tumor tissue. These TCRs come from a female donor with papillary thyroid cancer or a benign thyroid nodule (not recorded which). Some clones in this sample may be carry-over from other donors' samples.

Many counts were recorded for this clone. This chain joins TRBV12-3 or TRBV12-4 and TRBJ1-4; 9 bases line up with TRBD1. The junction had 8 bases not matched to a gene; V was cut back by 6 bases and J by 3 bases. The CDR3 loop spans 16 amino acids. Here the CDR3 reads CASSRTGVSANEKLFF. DNA for the CDR3: TGTGCCAGCAGCCGGACAGGGGTGTCAGCTAATGAAAAACTGTTTTTT.

Comments on this clone: This may stem from a read error, because a much larger clone lies one nucleotide away. Other DNA sequences in the same sample also yield this CDR3. CDR3 coding DNA: TGTGCCAGCAGTTTAGCCAACAGGGATCAGCCCCAGCATTTC. Translation: CASSLANRDQPQHF. The V call is TRBV12-3 or TRBV12-4, the J call TRBJ1-5; perhaps TRBD1 as D (6 bases). The CDR3 spans 14 residues.

Judged by abundance, this clone is medium-sized. The chain uses TRBV7-3 and TRBJ2-7; TRBD1 or TRBD2 may be the D gene (5 bases each). This CDR3 spans 16 amino acids. The V end was cut by 1 base, the J end by 2 bases, with 15 bases between. The germline V gene encodes CDR1 SGHTA and CDR2 FQGTGA. CDR3 region: CASSLMAGDRPYEQYF. Written as DNA, the CDR3 is TGTGCCAGCAGCTTAATGGCGGGTGACAGACCCTACGAGCAGTACTTC.

This clone appeared many times. The rearrangement links TRBV19 to TRBJ2-3; tentatively, D is TRBD1 or TRBD2 (5 bases each). CDR3 length: 16 residues. Germline loops: CDR1 LNHDA, CDR2 SQIVND (reference sequence). Trimming removed 5 bases at V and 7 bases at J, with 22 bases between. The CDR3 region is CASSPRGTPRLHTQYF. The CDR3 DNA reads as TGTGCCAGTAGTCCCCGAGGGACGCCGCGTCTTCATACGCAGTATTTT.

Concerning this clone: A much larger clone is a single base away; this may be a read error. V is TRBV19 and J is TRBJ1-1; D is unresolved. Trimming pared 1 base from V and 5 bases from J, leaving 8 bases between. The CDR3 extends over 13 amino acids. Germline V lookup: CDR1 LNHDA, CDR2 SQIVND (reference sequence). The CDR3 coding sequence is TGTGCCAGTAGTATAGTAACGGGAACTGAAGCTTTCTTT. Translated, it gives CASSIVTGTEAFF.

By share, this clone ranks as medium-sized. The rearrangement uses TRBV6-2 or TRBV6-3 and TRBJ1-2; 9 bases are shared with TRBD1. Germline CDR1 MNHEY, CDR2 SVGEGT. J lost 4 bases, V lost 5 bases, and 8 bases had no gene match. This CDR3 is built from 15 residues. Here the CDR3 reads CASSTNRGRIYGYTF. CDR3 DNA sequence: TGTGCCAGCAGTACCAACAGGGGGCGAATCTATGGCTACACCTTC.

To note about this clone: A single base separates this from a much larger clone, so it may be a read error. This chain links TRBV6-1 with TRBJ2-2; perhaps TRBD1 as D (6 bases). Germline V CDR1 and CDR2: MNHNS, SASEGT. The CDR3 is 14 residues long. V was trimmed by 5 bases and J by 11 bases, leaving 18 bases between them. The CDR3 coding sequence is TGTGCCAGCAGTCAGGGTGGGGGCCCCAGTGAGCTGTTTTTT. This encodes CASSQGGGPSELFF.

This clone was detected many times. Compared with germline, one end of the junction differs, possibly owing to a read error. The chain recombines TRBV12-3 or TRBV12-4 with TRBJ2-3, with TRBD2 matching 9 bases. CDR3 size: 15 residues. The CDR3 bases are TGTGCCGGCAGTTTGCTAGCGGGATTCACAGATACGCAGTATTTT. Translated, it gives CAGSLLAGFTDTQYF.

This clone has at least ten counts. CDR3 DNA: TGTGCCAGCAACACGGGACAGAACTATGGCTACACCTTC. Its protein is CASNTGQNYGYTF. The chain employs TRBV5-5 and TRBJ1-2, with 7 positions matching TRBD1. This CDR3 has 13 residues. V trimming: 6 bases; J trimming: 2 bases; junction bases outside the gene matches: 4. The V gene's germline CDR1 is SGHKS and CDR2 YYEKEE (reference sequence). The full variable domain, rest sourced from reference TRBV5-5 and TRBJ1-2, is DAGVTQSPTHLIKTRGQQVTLRCSPISGHKSVSWYQQVLGQGPQFIFQYYEKEERGRGNFPDRFSARQFPNYSSELNVNALLLGDSALYLCASNTGQNYGYTFGSGTRLTVV.

Many counts were recorded for this clone. The DNA for the CDR3 is TGTGCCAGCACCAAAGCGGGAGCCGCAGACAATGAGCAGTTCTTC. Its translation: CASTKAGAADNEQFF. V gene TRBV3-1 combines with J gene TRBJ2-1, with 8 bases matching TRBD2. The CDR3 extends over 15 amino acids. Germline trimming cut 7 bases from V and 5 bases from J; bases unmatched to any gene: 10. CDR1 and CDR2 (germline): LGHDT, YNNKEL (reference sequence).

Note on this clone: A much bigger clone sits one base away, suggesting this may be a read error. Since the CDR3 does not end with the conserved phenylalanine or tryptophan, this likely comes from a read error. The chain recombines TRBV20-1 with TRBJ1-1; no clear D. CDR1 DFQATT and CDR2 SNEGSKA come from the germline V gene (reference sequence). Trimming left V 3 bases short and J 5 bases short, with 7 bases between. This CDR3 spans 11 amino acids. CDR3 protein: CSASSDTEAFL. Written as DNA, the CDR3 is TGCAGTGCTAGCTCGGATACTGAAGCTTTCCTT.

This clone was seen repeatedly, ten times or more. V and J are TRBV19 and TRBJ2-3, with 8 nucleotides matching TRBD1. V was pared by 6 bases and J by 4 bases, with 9 bases of the junction left unmatched. This CDR3 region has 15 residues. Germline values: CDR1 LNHDA, CDR2 SQIVND (reference sequence). CDR3 sequence (DNA): TGTGCCAGTAGCAAAGACAGGGGCATCGCAGATACGCAGTATTTT. This codes for CASSKDRGIADTQYF.

This clone was counted a few times. This chain connects TRBV7-2 to TRBJ2-7, with D maybe TRBD2 (6 bases). Trimming shortened V by 3 bases and J by 3 bases, and 18 bases separated the two germline ends. CDR1 is SGHTA, CDR2 FQGNSA, per germline. CDR3 length: 16 residues. CDR3 residues: CASSFAGTSGLYEQYF. CDR3 nucleotide sequence: TGTGCCAGCAGCTTTGCTGGCACGAGCGGGCTCTACGAGCAGTACTTC. The complete variable domain, with remaining parts taken from reference TRBV7-2 and TRBJ2-7, reads GAGVSQSPSNKVTEKGKDVELRCDPISGHTALYWYRQSLGQGLEFLIYFQGNSAPDKSGLPSDRFSAERTGGSVSTLTIQRTQQEDSAVYLCASSFAGTSGLYEQYFGPGTRLTVT.

This clone was recorded many times. V gene TRBV20-1 combines with J gene TRBJ1-1; 7 bases align to TRBD1. The germline V gene encodes CDR1 DFQATT and CDR2 SNEGSKA (reference sequence). The CDR3 consists of 14 residues. V shed 1 base, J shed 5 bases, and the junction held 7 bases outside the gene matches. For the CDR3, the DNA is TGCAGTGCTAGAGTCAGCGTACAGGGGACTGAAGCTTTCTTT. Its translation is CSARVSVQGTEAFF.

There are many counts of this clone. The chain links TRBV15 to TRBJ2-7; the D call may be TRBD1 or TRBD2 (5 bases each). This CDR3 is 16 amino acids long. Germline V gene data show CDR1 as LNHNV and CDR2 as YYDKDF (reference sequence). V was cut by 1 base and J by 3 bases, with 16 bases left in between. Here the CDR3 DNA reads TGTGCCACCAGCAGAGGTGCAGGGACGTTGGTCTACGAGCAGTACTTC. This translates into CATSRGAGTLVYEQYF.

V gene TRBV20-1 combines with J gene TRBJ2-1, with 8 bases fitting TRBD2. This CDR3 contains 10 residues. From germline, CDR1 is DFQATT and CDR2 SNEGSKA (reference sequence). The trim removed 6 bases at V and 14 bases at J, leaving 6 bases unmatched. CDR3 protein: CSAPGGMKFF. CDR3 coding DNA: TGCAGTGCACCGGGGGGGATGAAGTTCTTC.

This clone has a handful of counts. This could be a read error, since a much larger clone is one nucleotide away. V and J are TRBV5-1 and TRBJ1-1; D is perhaps TRBD1 (6 bases). The CDR3 has 14 residues. V was shortened by 4 bases and J by 3 bases, with 13 bases between the two germline ends. Germline V lookup: CDR1 SGHRS, CDR2 YFSETQ. The CDR3 region is CASSVRGMDTEAFF. The DNA for the CDR3 is TGCGCCAGCAGCGTCAGGGGAATGGACACTGAAGCTTTCTTT.

Comment on this clone: Within the sample, other DNA sequences also encode this same CDR3. CDR3 amino acids: CASSDVGDGGLNEKLFF. CDR3 in DNA: TGTGCCAGCAGTGATGTGGGAGACGGGGGACTCAATGAAAAACTGTTTTTT. The chain carries TRBV27 and TRBJ1-4; D may be TRBD1 (5 bases). The length of the CDR3 is 17 residues. CDR1 is MNHEY, CDR2 SMNVEV, per germline (reference sequence). V was cut by 5 bases and J by 5 bases, with 21 bases left in between. The full variable domain, its missing parts supplied by reference TRBV27 and TRBJ1-4, is EAQVTQNPRYLITVTGKKLTVTCSQNMNHEYMSWYRQDPGLGLRQIYYSMNVEVTDKGDVPEGYKVSRKEKRNFPLILESPSPNQTSLYFCASSDVGDGGLNEKLFFGSGTQLSVL.